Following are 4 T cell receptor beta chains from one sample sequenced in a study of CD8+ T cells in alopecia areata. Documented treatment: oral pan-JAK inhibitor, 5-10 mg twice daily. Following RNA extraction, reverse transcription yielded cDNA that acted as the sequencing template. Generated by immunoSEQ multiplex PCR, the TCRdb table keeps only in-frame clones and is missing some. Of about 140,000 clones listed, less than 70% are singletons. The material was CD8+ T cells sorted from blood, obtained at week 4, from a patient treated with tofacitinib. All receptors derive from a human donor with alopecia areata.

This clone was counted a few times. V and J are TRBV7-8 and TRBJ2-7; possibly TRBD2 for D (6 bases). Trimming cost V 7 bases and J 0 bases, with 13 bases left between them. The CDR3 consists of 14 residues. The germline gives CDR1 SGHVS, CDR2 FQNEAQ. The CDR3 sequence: CASTLRRGSYEQYF. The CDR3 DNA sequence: TGTGCCAGCACCCTAAGGAGGGGCTCCTACGAGCAGTACTTC.

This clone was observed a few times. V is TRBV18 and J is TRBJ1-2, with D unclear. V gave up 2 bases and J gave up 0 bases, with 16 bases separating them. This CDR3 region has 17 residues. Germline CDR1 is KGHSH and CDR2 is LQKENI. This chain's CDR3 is CASSPNDEPEANYGYTF. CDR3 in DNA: TGTGCCAGCTCACCAAACGACGAACCCGAAGCTAACTATGGCTACACCTTC.

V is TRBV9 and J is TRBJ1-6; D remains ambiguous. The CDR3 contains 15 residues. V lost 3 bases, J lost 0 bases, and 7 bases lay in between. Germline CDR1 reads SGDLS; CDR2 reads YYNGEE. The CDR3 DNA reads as TGTGCCAGCAGCGACCGGGACTCCTATAATTCACCCCTCCACTTT. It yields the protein CASSDRDSYNSPLHF. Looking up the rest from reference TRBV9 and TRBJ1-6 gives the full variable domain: DSGVTQTPKHLITATGQRVTLRCSPRSGDLSVYWYQQSLDQGLQFLIQYYNGEERAKGNILERFSAQQFPDLHSELNLSSLELGDSALYFCASSDRDSYNSPLHFGNGTRLTVT.

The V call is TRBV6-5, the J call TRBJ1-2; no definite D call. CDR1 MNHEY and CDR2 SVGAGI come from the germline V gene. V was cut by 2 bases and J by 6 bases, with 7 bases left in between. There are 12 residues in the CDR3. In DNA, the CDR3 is TGTGCCAGCAGTTACAATGATGATGGCTACACCTTC. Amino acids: CASSYNDDGYTF.